This TCR beta chain was sequenced for a study of blood T cell repertoires in COVID-19. As for the study in general: Whether acute or convalescent, the COVID-19 samples came from the United States, Italy and Spain. Nucleic acid was either cDNA or gDNA, and it came from T cells, B-cell-depleted T cells, or PBMCs.

V dropped 6 bases and J dropped 4; count of bases not matched to a gene: 13. The germline V gene has CDR1 SEHNR and CDR2 FQNEAQ (reference sequence). The CDR3 spans 16 residues. Authors' data handling: From reference gene primer amplification, estimates of nucleated cell counts were derived. Here immunoSEQ multiplex PCR was the method, and the copy in TCRdb shows in-frame clones only, minus some. V and J calls and clone size are given by that table; D and trimming were obtained from the DNA. This sample carries roughly 45,000 clones, about nine tenths of them seen once, and the ten largest clones take over 15%.

V usage is TRBV7-9 and J usage is TRBJ2-7; 9 nucleotides align to TRBD1. The source is a man between 65 and 85 years old with active COVID-19. Sequencing input: peripheral blood. As DNA, the CDR3 is TGTGCCAGCAGTACCACGGACGGGACAGGGTTGTACGAGCAGTACTTC. Amino acid sequence: CASSTTDGTGLYEQYF.